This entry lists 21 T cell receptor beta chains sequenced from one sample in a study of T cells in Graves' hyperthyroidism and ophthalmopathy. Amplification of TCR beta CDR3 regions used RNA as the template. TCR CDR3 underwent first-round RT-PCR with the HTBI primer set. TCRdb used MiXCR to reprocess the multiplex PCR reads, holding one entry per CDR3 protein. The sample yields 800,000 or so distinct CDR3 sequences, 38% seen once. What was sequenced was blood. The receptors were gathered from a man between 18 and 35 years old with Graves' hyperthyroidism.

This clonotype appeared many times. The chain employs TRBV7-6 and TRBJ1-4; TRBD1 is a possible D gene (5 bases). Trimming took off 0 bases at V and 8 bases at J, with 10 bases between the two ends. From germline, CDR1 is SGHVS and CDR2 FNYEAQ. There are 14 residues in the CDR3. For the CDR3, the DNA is TGTGCCAGCAGCTTAGCTTGGGGGGACGAAAAACTGTTTTTT. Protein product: CASSLAWGDEKLFF.

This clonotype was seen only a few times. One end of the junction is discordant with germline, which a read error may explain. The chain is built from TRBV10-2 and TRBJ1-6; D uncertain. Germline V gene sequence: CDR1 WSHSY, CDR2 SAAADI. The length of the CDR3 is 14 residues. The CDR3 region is CASTERRENSPLHF. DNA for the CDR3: TGTGCCAGCACAGAGAGGCGGGAGAATTCACCCCTCCACTTT.

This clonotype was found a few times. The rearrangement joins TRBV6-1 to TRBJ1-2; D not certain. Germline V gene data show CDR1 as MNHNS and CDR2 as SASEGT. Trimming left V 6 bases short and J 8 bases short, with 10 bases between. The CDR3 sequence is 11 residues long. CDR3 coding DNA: TGTGCCAGCAGCCCCTTTCGGGGCTACACCTTC. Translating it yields CASSPFRGYTF.

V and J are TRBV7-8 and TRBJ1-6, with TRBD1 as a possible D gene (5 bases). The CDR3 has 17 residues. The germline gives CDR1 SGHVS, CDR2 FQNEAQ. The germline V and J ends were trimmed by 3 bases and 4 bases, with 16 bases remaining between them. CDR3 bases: TGTGCCAGCAGCTTTAAAGGGACGCTGGTATATAATTCACCCCTCCACTTT. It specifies CASSFKGTLVYNSPLHF. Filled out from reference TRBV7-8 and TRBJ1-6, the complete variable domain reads GAGVSQSPRYKVAKRGQDVALRCDPISGHVSLFWYQQALGQGPEFLTYFQNEAQLDKSGLPSDRFFAERPEGSVSTLKIQRTQQEDSAVYLCASSFKGTLVYNSPLHFGNGTRLTVT.

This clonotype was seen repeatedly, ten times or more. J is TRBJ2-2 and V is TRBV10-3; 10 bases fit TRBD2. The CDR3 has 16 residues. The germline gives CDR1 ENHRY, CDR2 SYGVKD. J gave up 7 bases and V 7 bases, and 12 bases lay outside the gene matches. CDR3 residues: CAITPGLAEKNGELFF. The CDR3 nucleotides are TGTGCCATCACTCCAGGACTAGCGGAGAAGAACGGGGAGCTGTTTTTT.

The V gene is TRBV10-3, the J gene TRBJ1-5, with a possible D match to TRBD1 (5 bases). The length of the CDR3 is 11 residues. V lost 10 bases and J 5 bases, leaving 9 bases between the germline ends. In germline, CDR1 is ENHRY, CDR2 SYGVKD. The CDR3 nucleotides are TGTGCCACAGGGTTCGATCAGCCCCAGCATTTT. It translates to CATGFDQPQHF.

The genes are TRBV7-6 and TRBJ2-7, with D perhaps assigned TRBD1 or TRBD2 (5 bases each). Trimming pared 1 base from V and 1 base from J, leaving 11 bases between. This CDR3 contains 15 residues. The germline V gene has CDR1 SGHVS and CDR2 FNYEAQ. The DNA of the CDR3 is TGTGCCAGCAGCTTAGTAGTGGGGGTTTCCTACGAGCAGTACTTC. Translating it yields CASSLVVGVSYEQYF.

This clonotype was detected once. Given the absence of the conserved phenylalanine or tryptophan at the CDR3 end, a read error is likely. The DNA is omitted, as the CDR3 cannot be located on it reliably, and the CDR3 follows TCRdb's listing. The CDR3 loop is CADTDKAGANT. This chain joins TRBV7-2 and TRBJ2-5; the D call TRBD2 from the table was never checked on the DNA. A total of 11 residues make up the CDR3, ends included. Looked up from germline, CDR1 is SGHTA and CDR2 is FQGNSA.

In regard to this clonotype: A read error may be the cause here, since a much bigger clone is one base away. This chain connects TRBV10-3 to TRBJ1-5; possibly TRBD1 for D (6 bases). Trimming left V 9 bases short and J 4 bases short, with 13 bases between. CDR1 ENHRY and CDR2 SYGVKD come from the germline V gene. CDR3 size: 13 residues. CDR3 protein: CAIRGALNQPQHF. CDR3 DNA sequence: TGTGCCATAAGGGGGGCACTTAATCAGCCCCAGCATTTT.

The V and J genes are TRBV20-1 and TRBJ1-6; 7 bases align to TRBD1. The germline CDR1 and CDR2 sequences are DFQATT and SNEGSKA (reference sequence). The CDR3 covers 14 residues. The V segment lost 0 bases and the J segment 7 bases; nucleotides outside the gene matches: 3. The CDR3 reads CSARDEDRNSPLHF. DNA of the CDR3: TGCAGTGCTAGAGATGAGGACAGGAATTCACCCCTCCACTTT.

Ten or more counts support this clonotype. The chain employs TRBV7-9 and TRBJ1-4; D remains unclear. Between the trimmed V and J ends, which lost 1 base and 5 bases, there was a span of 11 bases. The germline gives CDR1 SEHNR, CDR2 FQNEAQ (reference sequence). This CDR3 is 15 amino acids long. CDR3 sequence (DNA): TGTGCCAGCAGCTTAGACTTGGGCGGGAATGAAAAACTGTTTTTT. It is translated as CASSLDLGGNEKLFF. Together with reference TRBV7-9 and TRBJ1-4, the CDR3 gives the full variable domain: DTGVSQNPRHKITKRGQNVTFRCDPISEHNRLYWYRQTLGQGPEFLTYFQNEAQLEKSRLLSDRFSAERPKGSFSTLEIQRTEQGDSAMYLCASSLDLGGNEKLFFGSGTQLSVL.

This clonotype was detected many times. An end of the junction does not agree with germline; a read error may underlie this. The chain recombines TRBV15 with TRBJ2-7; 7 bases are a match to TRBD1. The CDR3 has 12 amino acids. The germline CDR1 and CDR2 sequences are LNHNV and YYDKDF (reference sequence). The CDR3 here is CATSRESGTELF. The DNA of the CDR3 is TGTGCCACCAGCAGAGAATCCGGGACAGAGCTCTTC.

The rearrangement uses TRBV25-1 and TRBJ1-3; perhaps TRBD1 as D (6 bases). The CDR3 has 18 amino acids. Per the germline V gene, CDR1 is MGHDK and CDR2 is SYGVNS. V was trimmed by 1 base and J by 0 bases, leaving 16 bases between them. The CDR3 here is CASSESPQGVSSGNTIYF. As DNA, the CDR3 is TGTGCCAGCAGTGAATCACCACAGGGCGTGAGCTCTGGAAACACCATATATTTT.

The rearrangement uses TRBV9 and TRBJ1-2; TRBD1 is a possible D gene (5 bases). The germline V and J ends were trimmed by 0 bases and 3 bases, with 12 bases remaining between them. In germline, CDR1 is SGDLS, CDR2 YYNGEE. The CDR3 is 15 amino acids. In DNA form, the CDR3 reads TGTGCCAGCAGCGTAGCTCCCCAGGGAGACTATGGCTACACCTTC. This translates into CASSVAPQGDYGYTF. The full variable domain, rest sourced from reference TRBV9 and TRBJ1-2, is DSGVTQTPKHLITATGQRVTLRCSPRSGDLSVYWYQQSLDQGLQFLIQYYNGEERAKGNILERFSAQQFPDLHSELNLSSLELGDSALYFCASSVAPQGDYGYTFGSGTRLTVV.

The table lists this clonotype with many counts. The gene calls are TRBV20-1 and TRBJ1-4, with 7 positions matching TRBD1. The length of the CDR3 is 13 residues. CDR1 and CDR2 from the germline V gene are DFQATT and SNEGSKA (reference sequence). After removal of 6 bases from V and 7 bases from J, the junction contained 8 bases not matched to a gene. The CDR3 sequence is CSAIRTGREKLFF. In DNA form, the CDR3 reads TGCAGTGCCATTAGGACAGGTCGTGAAAAACTGTTTTTT.

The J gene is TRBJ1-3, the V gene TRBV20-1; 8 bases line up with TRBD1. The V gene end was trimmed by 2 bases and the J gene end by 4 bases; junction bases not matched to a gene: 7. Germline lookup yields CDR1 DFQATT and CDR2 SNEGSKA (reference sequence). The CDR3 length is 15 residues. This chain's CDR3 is CSARQGAISGNTIYF. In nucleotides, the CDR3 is TGCAGTGCTAGACAGGGGGCGATTTCAGGAAACACCATATATTTT.

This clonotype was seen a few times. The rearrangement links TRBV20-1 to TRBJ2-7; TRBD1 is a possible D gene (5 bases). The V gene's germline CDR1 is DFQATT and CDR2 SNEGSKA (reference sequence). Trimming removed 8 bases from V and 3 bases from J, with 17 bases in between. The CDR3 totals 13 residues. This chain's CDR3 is CSTDSPIFYEQYF. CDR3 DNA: TGCAGTACCGACAGCCCAATTTTCTACGAGCAGTACTTC.

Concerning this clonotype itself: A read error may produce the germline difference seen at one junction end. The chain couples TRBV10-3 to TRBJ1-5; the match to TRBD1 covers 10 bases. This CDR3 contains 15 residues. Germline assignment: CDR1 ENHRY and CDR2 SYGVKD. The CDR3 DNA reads TGTGCCAGCAGTGAACCACGGGACAGGGGTCAGCCCCAGCATTTT. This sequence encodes CASSEPRDRGQPQHF.

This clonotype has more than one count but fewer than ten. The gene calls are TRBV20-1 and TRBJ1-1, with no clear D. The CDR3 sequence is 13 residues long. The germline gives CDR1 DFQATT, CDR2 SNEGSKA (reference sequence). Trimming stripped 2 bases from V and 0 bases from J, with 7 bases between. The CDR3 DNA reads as TGCAGTGCTAGAAATGGTGTGAACACTGAAGCTTTCTTT. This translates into CSARNGVNTEAFF.

The CDR3 region has the DNA TGTGCCAGCAGCGTAGAGGGGAGCGGGAGTCCCTACGAGCAGTACTTC. It yields the protein CASSVEGSGSPYEQYF. The chain recombines TRBV9 with TRBJ2-7; 8 bases are a match to TRBD2. Per germline, CDR1 SGDLS and CDR2 YYNGEE. CDR3 length: 16 residues. Trimming removed 0 bases from V and 2 bases from J; junction bases left unmatched: 7.

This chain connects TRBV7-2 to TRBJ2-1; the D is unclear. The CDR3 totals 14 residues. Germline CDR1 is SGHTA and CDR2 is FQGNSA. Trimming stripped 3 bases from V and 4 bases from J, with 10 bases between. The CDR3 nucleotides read TGTGCCAGCAGCTTTCTCAAGTCGTACAATGAGCAGTTCTTC. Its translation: CASSFLKSYNEQFF. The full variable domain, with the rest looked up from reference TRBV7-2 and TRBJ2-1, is GAGVSQSPSNKVTEKGKDVELRCDPISGHTALYWYRQSLGQGLEFLIYFQGNSAPDKSGLPSDRFSAERTGGSVSTLTIQRTQQEDSAVYLCASSFLKSYNEQFFGPGTRLTVL.